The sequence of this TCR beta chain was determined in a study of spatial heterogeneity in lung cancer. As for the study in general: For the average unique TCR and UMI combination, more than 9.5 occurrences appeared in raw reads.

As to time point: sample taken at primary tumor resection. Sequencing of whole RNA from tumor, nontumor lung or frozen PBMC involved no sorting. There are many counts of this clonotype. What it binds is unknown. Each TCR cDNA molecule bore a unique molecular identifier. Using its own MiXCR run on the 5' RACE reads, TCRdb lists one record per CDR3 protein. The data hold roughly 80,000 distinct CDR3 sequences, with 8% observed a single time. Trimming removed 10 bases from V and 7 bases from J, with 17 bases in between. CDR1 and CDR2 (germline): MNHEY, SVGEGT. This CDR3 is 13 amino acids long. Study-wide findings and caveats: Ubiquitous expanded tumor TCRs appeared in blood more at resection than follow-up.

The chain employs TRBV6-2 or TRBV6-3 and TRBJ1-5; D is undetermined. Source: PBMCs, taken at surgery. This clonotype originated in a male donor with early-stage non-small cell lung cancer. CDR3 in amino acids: CATQRTAYQPQHF. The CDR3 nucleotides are TGTGCCACCCAGAGGACGGCCTACCAGCCCCAGCATTTT.